These T cell receptor beta chains were read from a single sample in a study of OX40 agonist ivuxolimab in advanced cancers. Here immunoSEQ multiplex PCR was the method, and the copy in TCRdb shows in-frame clones only, minus some. The sample gives approximately 98,000 clones, about 80% of which show up once; less than 6% is in the top ten. Sample: CD4+ or CD8+ T cells sorted from blood, taken in a trial of the OX40 agonist ivuxolimab. The origin of the receptors is an adult with an advanced solid tumor such as melanoma, head and neck, liver or kidney cancer. Each CDR3 is given with its conserved first and last residue. The D gene is left open where the match is weak. Rows may omit the clone size; those that give it use once, few, many or a size class.

d_gene,abundance,j_gene,v_gene,CDR3aa,CDR3nt
.,.,TRBJ1-5,TRBV7-4,CARSLILGTGFNQPQHF,TGTGCCAGAAGCTTGATATTGGGTACAGGGTTCAATCAGCCCCAGCATTTT
.,once,TRBJ1-2,TRBV27,CASSLSRYYGYTF,TGTGCCAGCAGTTTATCCCGCTACTATGGCTACACCTTC
.,.,TRBJ2-3,TRBV11-2,CASSLGQGGSDTQYF,TGTGCCAGCAGCTTAGGCCAGGGGGGGTCGGATACGCAGTATTTT
.,.,TRBJ1-5,TRBV5-1,CASSLEGVSNQPQHF,TGCGCCAGCAGCTTGGAGGGTGTTAGCAATCAGCCCCAGCATTTT
.,.,TRBJ1-2,TRBV7-2,CASSLSEGPYGYTF,TGTGCCAGCAGCTTGTCAGAAGGGCCCTATGGCTACACCTTC
.,.,TRBJ1-2,TRBV6-1,CASSVRWESNYGYTF,TGTGCCAGCAGTGTCAGGTGGGAGTCTAACTATGGCTACACCTTC
.,.,TRBJ2-3,TRBV6-5,CASSFWTAPDTQYF,TGTGCCAGCAGTTTCTGGACGGCGCCGGATACGCAGTATTTT
.,.,TRBJ2-7,TRBV6-6,CASSYPRGEQYF,TGTGCCAGCAGTTACCCAAGGGGGGAGCAGTACTTC
TRBD1,few,TRBJ2-1,TRBV6-4,CASSDSAGGNEQFF,TGTGCCAGCAGTGACTCGGCAGGGGGCAATGAGCAGTTCTTC
TRBD2,.,TRBJ2-3,TRBV9,CASSVGGRSTDTQYF,TGTGCCAGCAGCGTAGGCGGGAGGAGCACAGATACGCAGTATTTT
TRBD1,.,TRBJ2-7,TRBV5-6,CASSGQGGKYEQYF,TGTGCCAGCAGCGGACAGGGGGGAAAGTACGAGCAGTACTTC
TRBD2,.,TRBJ2-3,TRBV9,CASSSGTSGGFTDTQYF,TGTGCCAGCAGCTCAGGGACTAGCGGGGGGTTCACAGATACGCAGTATTTT
.,.,TRBJ2-1,TRBV6-1,CASSELARFNEQFF,TGTGCCAGCAGTGAATTGGCTAGATTCAATGAGCAGTTCTTC
TRBD1,few,TRBJ1-2,TRBV23-1,CASSPERGQGDYGYTF,TGCGCCAGCAGTCCCGAAAGGGGCCAGGGGGACTATGGCTACACCTTC
.,.,TRBJ1-1,TRBV7-9,CASRLMNTEAFF,TGTGCCAGCAGACTAATGAACACTGAAGCTTTCTTT
.,few,TRBJ1-2,TRBV7-9,CASSLGTFNGYTF,TGTGCCAGCAGCTTAGGGACGTTCAATGGCTACACCTTC
.,once,TRBJ1-1,TRBV27,CASSAYGGAFF,TGTGCCAGCAGTGCATACGGGGGAGCTTTCTTT
TRBD2,.,TRBJ2-3,TRBV7-2,CASSLKGLARHKKDTQYF,TGTGCCAGCAGCTTAAAGGGACTAGCGAGGCACAAGAAAGATACGCAGTATTTT
.,.,TRBJ1-1,TRBV29-1,CSVFLSGTEAFF,TGCAGCGTTTTTCTCAGCGGCACTGAAGCTTTCTTT
.,.,TRBJ1-5,TRBV15,CATSSGGNQPQHF,TGTGCCACCAGTTCGGGGGGCAATCAGCCCCAGCATTTT
.,.,TRBJ2-1,TRBV7-8,CASSTATGRDEQFF,TGTGCCAGCAGTACCGCGACAGGTCGGGATGAGCAGTTCTTC
.,once,TRBJ1-3,TRBV29-1,CSVESGFSGNTIYF,TGCAGCGTTGAATCCGGGTTCTCTGGAAACACCATATATTTT
.,few,TRBJ1-6,TRBV7-8,CASSPDFGDDSPLHF,TGTGCCAGCAGCCCAGATTTCGGGGATGATTCACCCCTCCACTTT
TRBD1,.,TRBJ2-7,TRBV19,CASSIAGTGAHEQYF,TGTGCCAGTAGTATCGCCGGGACAGGGGCCCACGAGCAGTACTTC
.,.,TRBJ2-2,TRBV5-1,CASSHRTSANTGELFF,TGCGCCAGCAGCCACCGGACATCCGCGAACACCGGGGAGCTGTTTTTT
.,.,TRBJ2-3,TRBV15,CATSRGYGGATDTQYF,TGTGCCACCAGCAGAGGGTATGGGGGGGCGACAGATACGCAGTATTTT
.,.,TRBJ2-1,TRBV7-2,CASSLGPYNEQFF,TGTGCCAGCAGCTTAGGACCCTACAATGAGCAGTTCTTC
TRBD1,.,TRBJ1-2,TRBV7-8,CASTSGWGQLWGYTF,TGTGCCAGCACCTCAGGATGGGGACAGCTGTGGGGCTACACCTTC
.,.,TRBJ1-1,TRBV6-5,CASSYQGMEGNTEAFF,TGTGCCAGCAGTTACCAGGGGATGGAGGGGAACACTGAAGCTTTCTTT
TRBD2,.,TRBJ2-7,TRBV9,CASSPAGGPSYEQYF,TGTGCCAGCAGCCCAGCGGGGGGACCCTCCTACGAGCAGTACTTC
.,.,TRBJ1-5,TRBV9,CASSVDAGENQPQHF,TGTGCCAGCAGCGTAGATGCAGGGGAAAATCAGCCCCAGCATTTT
TRBD1,.,TRBJ2-2,TRBV4-3,CASSQGPRAGGRTGELFF,TGCGCCAGCAGCCAGGGACCGAGGGCAGGGGGTAGGACCGGGGAGCTGTTTTTT
.,.,TRBJ1-1,TRBV10-3,CAISANGGDTEAFF,TGTGCCATCAGTGCGAACGGGGGGGACACTGAAGCTTTCTTT
.,.,TRBJ2-7,TRBV1,CTSSQDPLAPRVQYF,TGCACCAGCAGCCAAGATCCTCTAGCGCCCAGAGTGCAGTACTTC
.,.,TRBJ1-3,TRBV18,CASSLDSSGNTIYF,TGTGCCAGCTCACTTGACAGCTCTGGAAACACCATATATTTT
TRBD1,.,TRBJ2-7,TRBV5-1,CASSWTGEGYEQYF,TGCGCCAGCAGCTGGACAGGTGAGGGGTACGAGCAGTACTTC
TRBD1,.,TRBJ2-7,TRBV10-3,CAIRTGQGVDEQYF,TGTGCCATCAGAACCGGACAGGGCGTCGACGAGCAGTACTTC
TRBD2,.,TRBJ2-7,TRBV27,CASSLRGGTYEQYF,TGTGCCAGCAGTTTACGGGGGGGGACCTACGAGCAGTACTTC
.,.,TRBJ2-1,TRBV7-7,CASSLGQGGDNEQFF,TGTGCCAGCAGCTTAGGACAGGGAGGGGACAATGAGCAGTTCTTC
.,.,TRBJ2-5,TRBV5-1,CASSLEAVRETQYF,TGCGCCAGCAGCTTGGAGGCGGTCCGGGAGACCCAGTACTTC
TRBD1,.,TRBJ2-1,TRBV5-3,CARSSGQAHNEQFF,TGTGCCAGAAGTTCGGGACAGGCCCACAATGAGCAGTTCTTC
.,.,TRBJ2-2,TRBV15,CATSTQTGELFF,TGTGCCACCAGCACCCAAACCGGGGAGCTGTTTTTT
.,.,TRBJ2-7,TRBV19,CASSMKVAYEQYF,TGTGCCAGTAGTATGAAGGTAGCCTACGAGCAGTACTTC
TRBD1,.,TRBJ1-2,TRBV11-2,CASSRGTANYGYTF,TGTGCCAGCAGCCGTGGGACAGCGAACTATGGCTACACCTTC
.,.,TRBJ1-3,TRBV5-1,CASSLAQQAPLYF,TGCGCCAGCAGCTTGGCCCAACAGGCACCTCTCTATTTT
.,.,TRBJ2-3,TRBV7-6,CASSNTDTQYF,TGTGCCAGCAGCAACACAGATACGCAGTATTTT
.,few,TRBJ2-6,TRBV7-8,CASSLGGSGANVLTF,TGTGCCAGCAGCTTAGGCGGCTCTGGGGCCAACGTCCTGACTTTC
TRBD2,.,TRBJ2-2,TRBV15,CATSRVLQTSGGELFF,TGTGCCACCAGCAGAGTACTACAAACTAGCGGCGGGGAGCTGTTTTTT
TRBD1,.,TRBJ2-2,TRBV6-5,CASREGQGGTGELFF,TGTGCCAGCAGAGAGGGACAGGGTGGCACCGGGGAGCTGTTTTTT
.,.,TRBJ1-2,TRBV19,CASNRDTAYGYTF,TGTGCCAGTAACCGGGACACCGCCTATGGCTACACCTTC
.,few,TRBJ2-1,TRBV6-4,CASSDSPGHNEQFF,TGTGCCAGCAGTGACTCTCCCGGGCACAATGAGCAGTTCTTC